This TCR beta chain was found in a study of T cell responses to AZD1222 COVID-19 vaccine. Study-level findings and limits: Once two AZD1222 doses were given, Spike-specific TCR breadth and depth went up. Repertoire collection took place solely once the T cell response had peaked. Clonal diversity was possibly underestimated, and the donors were mostly white British, with more females. Among vaccine-associated CD4 TCRs, coverage spanned spike, with dominance at 160-218 and 743-854.

About this clone: Its antigen remains unidentified.

This table comes from immunoSEQ multiplex PCR, and its TCRdb copy is limited to in-frame clones, with some not included. The sample has tens of thousands of clones; nearly 90% are singletons. The sample consisted of peripheral blood, taken on day 0 of AZD1222 vaccination. The sequence derives from an adult in good health.

The CDR3 sequence: CASSLGQLYEQYF. The CDR3 DNA follows: TGTGCCAGCAGTCTAGGACAGCTCTACGAGCAGTACTTC. This rearrangement joins TRBV2 to TRBJ2-7, with TRBD1 as a possible D gene (6 bases). The CDR3 consists of 13 residues. V dropped 5 bases and J dropped 3 bases, with 11 bases sitting between them. Germline V CDR1 and CDR2: SNHLY, FYNNEI.